One sample yielded the 2 T cell receptor beta chains listed below, sequenced in a study of blood T cells in healthy people across ages. A second PCR, run for about 6 to 12 cycles, used a sample-barcoded 5' primer plus a J-beta primer mix. MiXCR, run by TCRdb on the 5' RACE reads, gives a single entry per CDR3 protein. The sample carries fewer than 750,000 distinct CDR3 sequences, around 50% recorded once. Material for sequencing was blood. The receptors derive from a man aged 80 or over in good health.

This clonotype occurred a few times. The rearrangement links TRBV6-6 to TRBJ2-1, with 7 bases that match TRBD1. V was pared by 6 bases and J by 7 bases, with 3 bases of the junction left unmatched. The CDR3 totals 12 residues. Germline V gives CDR1 MNHNY, CDR2 SVGAGI (reference sequence). CDR3 residues: CASRRDRNEQFF. The CDR3 DNA reads as TGTGCCAGCAGAAGGGACAGAAATGAGCAGTTCTTC.

This clonotype has only one observation. This rearrangement joins TRBV4-3 to TRBJ1-1, with D possibly matching TRBD1 (5 bases). The CDR3 spans 14 residues. Trimming took off 1 base at V and 8 bases at J, with 14 bases between the two ends. Per germline, CDR1 LGHNA and CDR2 YSLEER. CDR3: CASSQAVKGDEAFF. The DNA for the CDR3 is TGCGCCAGCAGCCAAGCAGTAAAAGGGGACGAAGCTTTCTTT.